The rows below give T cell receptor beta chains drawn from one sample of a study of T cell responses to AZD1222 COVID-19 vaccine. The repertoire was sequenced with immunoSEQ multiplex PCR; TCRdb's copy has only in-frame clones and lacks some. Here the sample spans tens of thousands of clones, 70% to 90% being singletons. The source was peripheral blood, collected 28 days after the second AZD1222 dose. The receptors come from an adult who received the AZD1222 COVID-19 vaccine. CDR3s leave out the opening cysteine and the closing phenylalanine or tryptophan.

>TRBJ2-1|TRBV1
TSSLEGGPHNEQF
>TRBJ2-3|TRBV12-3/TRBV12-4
ASVPQGTDTQY
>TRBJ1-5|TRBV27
ASSFSGTGVNQPQH
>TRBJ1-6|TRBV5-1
ASSYRDGYNSPLH
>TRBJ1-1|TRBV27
ASSSWAGLGGTEAF
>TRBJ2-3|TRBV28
ASSQTSGSPANTDTQY
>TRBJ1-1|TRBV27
ASSSDRGATEAF
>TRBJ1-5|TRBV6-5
ASRRRFSNQPQH
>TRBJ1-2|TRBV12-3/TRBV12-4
ASQTGNYGYT
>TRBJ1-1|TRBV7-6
ASSPRPSYGTEAF
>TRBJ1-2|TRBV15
ATSDVHYGYT
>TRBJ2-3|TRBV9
ASSVVSGDTQY
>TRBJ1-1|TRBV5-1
ASSRTAATEAF
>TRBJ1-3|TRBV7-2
ASSSRTAYSGNTIY
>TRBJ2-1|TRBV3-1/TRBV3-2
ASSQDQNEQF
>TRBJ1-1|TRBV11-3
ASSLDWEGTEAF
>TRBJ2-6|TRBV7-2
ASSLVGDSGANVLT
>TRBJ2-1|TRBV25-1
ASWRSNEQF
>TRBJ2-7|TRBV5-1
ASRSLAESYEQY
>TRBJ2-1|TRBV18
ASSPWAGESYNEQF
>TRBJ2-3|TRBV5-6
ASSLWARRITDTQY
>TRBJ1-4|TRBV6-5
ASKQFGSEKLF
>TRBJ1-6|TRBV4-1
ASSQGFNSPLH
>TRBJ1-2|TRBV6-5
ASSYSGGHYGYT
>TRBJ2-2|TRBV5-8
ASTGLGTGELF
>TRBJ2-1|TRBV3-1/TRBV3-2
ASSQMTSGGEQF
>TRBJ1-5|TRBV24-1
ATSEGGHNQPQH
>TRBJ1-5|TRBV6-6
ARGTAENFSNQPQH
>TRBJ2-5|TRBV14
ASSQDSGKETQY
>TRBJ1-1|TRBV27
ASSTDERTGEAF
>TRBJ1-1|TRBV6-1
ASSEGGGSNTEAF
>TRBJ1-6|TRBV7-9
ASSLPVDSPLH
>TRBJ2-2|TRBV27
ASSSDRPNTGELF
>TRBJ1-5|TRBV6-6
ASSLRGSRIYSNQPQH
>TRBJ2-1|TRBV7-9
ASSPGTDADEQF
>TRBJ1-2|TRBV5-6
ASSLGRYNYGYT
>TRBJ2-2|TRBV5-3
YPGGPTGELF
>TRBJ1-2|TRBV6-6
ASSPRGSWYGYT
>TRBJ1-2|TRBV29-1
SVGLDSLYGYT
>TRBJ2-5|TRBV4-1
ASSRLFRMRGQETQY
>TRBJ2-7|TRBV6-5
ASSPTWSGLYEQY
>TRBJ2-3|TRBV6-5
ASSLTGPDTQY
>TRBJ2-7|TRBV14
ASSLFGGAPYEQY
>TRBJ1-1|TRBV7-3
ASSLLMNTEAF
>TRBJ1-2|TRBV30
AWSTGTGYGYT
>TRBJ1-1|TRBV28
ASSPRARRLDTEAF
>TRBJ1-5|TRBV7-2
ASSLDTGGNQPQH
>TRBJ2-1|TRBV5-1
ASSLDSGGAGEQF
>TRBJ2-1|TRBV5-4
ASSYTSGRDYNEQF
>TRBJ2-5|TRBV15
ATSEDYYQETQY
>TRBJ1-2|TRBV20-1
SASRPGQGALTGYT
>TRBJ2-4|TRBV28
ASSLTENIQY
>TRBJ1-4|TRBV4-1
ASSQVGGGPTNEKLF